This entry lists 20 T cell receptor beta chains sequenced from one sample in a study of OX40 agonist ivuxolimab in advanced cancers. The table came from immunoSEQ multiplex PCR; TCRdb's copy has only in-frame clones and leaves some out. Here the sample spans under 55,000 clones, 86% being singletons. Source: CD4+ or CD8+ T cells sorted from blood, taken in a trial of the OX40 agonist ivuxolimab. All receptors come from an adult with an advanced solid tumor such as melanoma, head and neck, liver or kidney cancer.

The CDR3: CASSQNQGNNEQFF. CDR3 in DNA: TGTGCCAGCAGCCAAAACCAGGGAAACAATGAGCAGTTCTTC. The J gene is TRBJ2-1, the V gene TRBV7-3; possible D gene TRBD1, 5 bases. The CDR3 sequence is 14 residues long. V shed 5 bases and J shed 5 bases, with 13 bases lying between them. Germline lookup yields CDR1 SGHTA and CDR2 FQGTGA.

The gene calls are TRBV7-9 and TRBJ1-2; the D gene is possibly TRBD1 (5 bases). The CDR3 spans 16 residues. The germline V gene encodes CDR1 SEHNR and CDR2 FQNEAQ (reference sequence). Trimming cost V 4 bases and J 1 base, with 16 bases left between them. The CDR3 is CASSSVRDGFNYGYTF. DNA for the CDR3: TGTGCCAGCAGCTCAGTTCGGGACGGTTTTAACTATGGCTACACCTTC. The variable domain in full, with the rest retrieved from reference TRBV7-9 and TRBJ1-2, is DTGVSQNPRHKITKRGQNVTFRCDPISEHNRLYWYRQTLGQGPEFLTYFQNEAQLEKSRLLSDRFSAERPKGSFSTLEIQRTEQGDSAMYLCASSSVRDGFNYGYTFGSGTRLTVV.

The V and J genes are TRBV5-8 and TRBJ2-3; 10 nucleotides align to TRBD1. Germline assignment: CDR1 SGHTS and CDR2 YDEGEE. The length of the CDR3 is 15 residues. The V gene end was trimmed by 0 bases and the J gene end by 3 bases; junction bases not matched to a gene: 1. The CDR3 sequence: CASSLGTGGTDTQYF. CDR3 nucleotides: TGTGCCAGCAGCTTGGGGACAGGGGGGACAGATACGCAGTATTTT.

The chain links TRBV2 to TRBJ1-6; D is undetermined. This CDR3 region has 15 residues. V dropped 4 bases and J dropped 8 bases, with 15 bases sitting between them. CDR1 and CDR2 (germline): SNHLY, FYNNEI. The CDR3 is CASSGGDSSDSPLHF. The CDR3 nucleotides read TGTGCCAGCAGTGGAGGTGACTCATCTGATTCACCCCTCCACTTT.

The V call is TRBV7-7, the J call TRBJ2-5, with 12 bases matching TRBD1. Unmatched junction bases numbered 2, after V lost 3 bases and J lost 3 bases. The CDR3 length is 15 residues. Germline V CDR1 and CDR2: SSHAT, FNYEAQ (reference sequence). CDR3 DNA sequence: TGTGCCAGCAGCTTCGGGACAGGGGGCGAAGAGACCCAGTACTTC. Its translation is CASSFGTGGEETQYF.

As to this clone: Its ends do not fully match the called genes, so a read error is possible. CDR3 amino acids: CASSQDRNF. The DNA for the CDR3 is TGTGCCAGCAGCCAAGATAGGAACTTC. The chain is built from TRBV4-2 and TRBJ2-5; no clear D. Germline V gene data show CDR1 as LGHNA and CDR2 as YNFKEQ. The CDR3 has 9 amino acids.

The chain carries TRBV11-2 and TRBJ2-5; tentative D call: TRBD1 (6 bases). The CDR3 consists of 14 residues. Deletions cut 2 bases from V and 5 bases from J, with 12 bases between. The germline V gene encodes CDR1 SGHAT and CDR2 FQNNGV. CDR3 sequence reads: CASSLNRVRETQYF. Written as DNA, the CDR3 is TGTGCCAGCAGCTTAAACAGGGTGAGGGAGACCCAGTACTTC.

The rearrangement joins TRBV4-1 to TRBJ2-3, with D uncertain. This CDR3 contains 14 residues. V dropped 3 bases and J dropped 2 bases, with 9 bases sitting between them. Germline CDR1 is MGHRA and CDR2 is YSYEKL. This CDR3 reads CASSHTGTTDTQYF. The CDR3 nucleotides read TGCGCCAGCAGCCATACGGGTACCACAGATACGCAGTATTTT.

The CDR3 reads CASSYSKVGNYGYTF. DNA for the CDR3: TGTGCCAGCAGTTACTCGAAGGTCGGTAACTATGGCTACACCTTC. The chain uses TRBV6-5 and TRBJ1-2, with D unclear. Trimming took off 0 bases at V and 1 base at J, with 9 bases between the two ends. CDR3 length: 15 residues. Germline V gives CDR1 MNHEY, CDR2 SVGAGI.

CDR3: CASTRQGEQETQYF. DNA for the CDR3: TGTGCCAGCACCCGACAGGGAGAACAAGAGACCCAGTACTTC. J is TRBJ2-5 and V is TRBV5-4, with 7 bases matching TRBD1. The CDR3 covers 14 residues. CDR1 and CDR2 (germline): SGHNT, YYREEE (reference sequence). V gave up 6 bases and J gave up 2 bases; unmatched junction bases: 7. Using reference TRBV5-4 and TRBJ2-5 for the parts outside the CDR3, the full variable domain is ETGVTQSPTHLIKTRGQQVTLRCSSQSGHNTVSWYQQALGQGPQFIFQYYREEENGRGNFPPRFSGLQFPNYSSELNVNALELDDSALYLCASTRQGEQETQYFGPGTRLLVL.

V usage is TRBV2 and J usage is TRBJ2-7, with D maybe TRBD2 (6 bases). The CDR3 runs 17 residues. Germline V gene data show CDR1 as SNHLY and CDR2 as FYNNEI. Trimming pared 7 bases from V and 2 bases from J, leaving 24 bases between. CDR3 sequence (DNA): TGTGCCAGCACTGTAAGGAGGGACTTCACCCAACCCTACGAGCAGTACTTC. Protein: CASTVRRDFTQPYEQYF.

The chain employs TRBV7-9 and TRBJ2-7, with TRBD1 matching 10 bases. Trimming cost V 3 bases and J 5 bases; bases outside gene matches: 7. Germline V CDR1 and CDR2: SEHNR, FQNEAQ (reference sequence). CDR3 length: 15 residues. The CDR3 bases are TGTGCCAGCAGCTTCAGGGGACAGGGGATCGACGAGCAGTACTTC. This sequence encodes CASSFRGQGIDEQYF.

This chain joins TRBV2 and TRBJ2-1, with D maybe TRBD1 (6 bases). This CDR3 contains 15 residues. V was trimmed by 8 bases and J by 5 bases, leaving 19 bases between them. Germline V CDR1 and CDR2: SNHLY, FYNNEI. CDR3 loop: CASRRASGADNEQFF. DNA for the CDR3: TGTGCCAGCCGAAGGGCGTCAGGGGCGGACAATGAGCAGTTCTTC.

The chain couples TRBV11-3 to TRBJ2-7; 7 bases agree with TRBD2. CDR3 length: 13 amino acids. The trim removed 6 bases at V and 5 bases at J, leaving 7 bases unmatched. The germline V gene encodes CDR1 SGHNT and CDR2 YENEEA. The CDR3 loop reads CASRGEGADEQYF. In DNA form, the CDR3 reads TGTGCCAGCAGGGGGGAGGGCGCGGACGAGCAGTACTTC. Using reference TRBV11-3 and TRBJ2-7 for the parts outside the CDR3, the full variable domain is EAGVVQSPRYKIIEKKQPVAFWCNPISGHNTLYWYLQNLGQGPELLIRYENEEAVDDSQLPKDRFSAERLKGVDSTLKIQPAELGDSAVYLCASRGEGADEQYFGPGTRLTVT.

The J gene is TRBJ2-7, the V gene TRBV6-5; D unresolved. The germline gives CDR1 MNHEY, CDR2 SVGAGI. Trimming left V 2 bases short and J 3 bases short, with 14 bases between. The CDR3 has 15 amino acids. CDR3 protein: CASSYGPKADYEQYF. In DNA form, the CDR3 reads TGTGCCAGCAGTTACGGACCCAAGGCCGACTACGAGCAGTACTTC.

The chain is built from TRBV6-5 and TRBJ1-3; 7 bases match TRBD1. Germline V gives CDR1 MNHEY, CDR2 SVGAGI. The CDR3 runs to 15 residues. Trimming took 5 bases from V and 0 from J; bases not matched to a gene: 4. Here the CDR3 reads CASSHRGDSGNTIYF. CDR3 bases: TGTGCCAGCAGTCACAGGGGCGACTCTGGAAACACCATATATTTT.

The chain uses TRBV30 and TRBJ2-5; D is uncertain. Germline CDR1 is GTSNPN and CDR2 is SVGIG (reference sequence). The V end was cut by 0 bases, the J end by 4 bases, with 9 bases between. This CDR3 has 13 residues. The CDR3 nucleotides are TGTGCCTGGAGTGTAAAGGGAACAGAGACCCAGTACTTC. This gives the protein CAWSVKGTETQYF.

This rearrangement joins TRBV5-4 to TRBJ2-3; the match to TRBD1 covers 7 bases. CDR1 and CDR2 from the germline V gene are SGHNT and YYREEE (reference sequence). V gave up 4 bases and J gave up 7 bases; unmatched junction bases: 9. This CDR3 region has 14 residues. CDR3: CASSLGTATNTQYF. The CDR3 DNA is TGTGCCAGCAGCCTAGGGACAGCCACCAATACGCAGTATTTT.

V is TRBV2 and J is TRBJ2-7, with D hard to call. This CDR3 is 12 amino acids long. V lost 6 bases to trimming and J lost 0 bases, with 6 bases between them. CDR1 is SNHLY, CDR2 FYNNEI, per germline. CDR3 region: CASRIYSYEQYF. The CDR3 DNA reads as TGTGCCAGCAGGATTTACTCCTACGAGCAGTACTTC.

CDR3 nucleotide sequence: TGTGCCAGCAGCGTAAGCGGGGGCCCGCAAGATACGCAGTATTTT. It is translated as CASSVSGGPQDTQYF. The chain joins TRBV9 to TRBJ2-3; TRBD2 agrees at 8 bases. CDR1 SGDLS and CDR2 YYNGEE come from the germline V gene. CDR3 size: 15 residues. V shed 1 base, J shed 5 bases, and the junction held 6 bases outside the gene matches.